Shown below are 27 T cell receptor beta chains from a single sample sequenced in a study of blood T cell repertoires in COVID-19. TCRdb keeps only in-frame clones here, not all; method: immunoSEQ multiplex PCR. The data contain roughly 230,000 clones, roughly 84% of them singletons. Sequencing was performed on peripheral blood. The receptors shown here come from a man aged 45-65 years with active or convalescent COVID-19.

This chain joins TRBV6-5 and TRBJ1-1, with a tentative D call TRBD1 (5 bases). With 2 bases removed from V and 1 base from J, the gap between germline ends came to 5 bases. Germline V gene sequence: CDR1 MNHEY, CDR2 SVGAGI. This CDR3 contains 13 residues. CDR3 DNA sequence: TGTGCCAGCAGTTACACAGGGAACACTGAAGCTTTCTTT. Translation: CASSYTGNTEAFF.

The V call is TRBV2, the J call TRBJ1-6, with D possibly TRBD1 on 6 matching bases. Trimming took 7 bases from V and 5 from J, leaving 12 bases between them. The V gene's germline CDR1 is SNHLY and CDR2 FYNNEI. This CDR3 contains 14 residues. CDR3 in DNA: TGTGCCAGCATGTTCGGACAGAATAATTCACCCCTCCACTTT. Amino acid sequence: CASMFGQNNSPLHF.

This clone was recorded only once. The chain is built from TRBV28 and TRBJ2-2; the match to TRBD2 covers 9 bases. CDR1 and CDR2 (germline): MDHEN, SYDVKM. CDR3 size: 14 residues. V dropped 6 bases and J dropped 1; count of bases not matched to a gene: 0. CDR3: CASRLAGNTGELFF. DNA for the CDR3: TGTGCCAGCAGACTAGCGGGGAACACCGGGGAGCTGTTTTTT.

The CDR3 DNA follows: TGTGCCACCAGCAGAGATCGCGGGGGGCGTAGCCCTAGCACAGATACGCAGTATTTT. This codes for CATSRDRGGRSPSTDTQYF. V and J are TRBV15 and TRBJ2-3; TRBD2 matches at 8 bases. The CDR3 totals 19 residues. Unmatched junction bases numbered 11, after V lost 0 bases and J lost 0 bases. CDR1 LNHNV and CDR2 YYDKDF come from the germline V gene (reference sequence).

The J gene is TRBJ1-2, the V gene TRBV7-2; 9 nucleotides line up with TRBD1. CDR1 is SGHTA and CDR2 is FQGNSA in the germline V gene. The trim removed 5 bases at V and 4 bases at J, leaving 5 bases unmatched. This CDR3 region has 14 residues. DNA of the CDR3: TGTGCCAGCAGCATTACAGGGGGCAGCTATGGCTACACCTTC. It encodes CASSITGGSYGYTF.

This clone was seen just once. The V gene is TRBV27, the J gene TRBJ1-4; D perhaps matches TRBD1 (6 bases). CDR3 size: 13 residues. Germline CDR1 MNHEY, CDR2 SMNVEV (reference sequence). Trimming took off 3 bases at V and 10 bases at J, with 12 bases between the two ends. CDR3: CASSFSQGAKLFF. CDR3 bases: TGTGCCAGCAGTTTTTCACAGGGTGCAAAACTGTTTTTT.

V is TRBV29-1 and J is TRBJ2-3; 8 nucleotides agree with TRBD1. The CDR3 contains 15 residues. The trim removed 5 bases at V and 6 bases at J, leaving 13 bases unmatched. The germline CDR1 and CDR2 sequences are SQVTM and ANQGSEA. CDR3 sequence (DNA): TGCAGCGTTCTAGGACAGGGATTGAAGGCGGATACGCAGTATTTT. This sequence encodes CSVLGQGLKADTQYF.

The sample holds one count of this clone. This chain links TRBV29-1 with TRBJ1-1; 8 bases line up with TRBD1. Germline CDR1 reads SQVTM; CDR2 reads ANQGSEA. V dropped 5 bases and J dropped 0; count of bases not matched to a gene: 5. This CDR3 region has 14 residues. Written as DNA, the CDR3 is TGCAGCGTTCCCAGGGGGCTCATGAACACTGAAGCTTTCTTT. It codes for CSVPRGLMNTEAFF.

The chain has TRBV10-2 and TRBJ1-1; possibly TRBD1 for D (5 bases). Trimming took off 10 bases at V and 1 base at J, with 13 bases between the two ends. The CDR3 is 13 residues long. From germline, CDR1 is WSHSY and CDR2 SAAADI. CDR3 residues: CATRGGSNTEAFF. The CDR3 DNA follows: TGCGCCACCCGGGGGGGATCGAACACTGAAGCTTTCTTT.

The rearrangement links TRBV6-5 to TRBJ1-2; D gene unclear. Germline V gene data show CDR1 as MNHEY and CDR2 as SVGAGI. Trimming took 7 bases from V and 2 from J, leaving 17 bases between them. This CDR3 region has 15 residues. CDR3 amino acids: CASTPRGELNYGYTF. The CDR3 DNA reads TGTGCCAGCACCCCCCGGGGAGAACTGAACTATGGCTACACCTTC.

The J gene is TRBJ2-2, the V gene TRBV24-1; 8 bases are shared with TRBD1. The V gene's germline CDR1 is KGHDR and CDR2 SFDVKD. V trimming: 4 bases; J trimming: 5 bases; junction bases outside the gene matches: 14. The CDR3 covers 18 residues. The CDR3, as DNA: TGTGCCACCAGTGACCTCCAGGGGCAGGGGGCGGGAACCGGGGAGCTGTTTTTT. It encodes CATSDLQGQGAGTGELFF.

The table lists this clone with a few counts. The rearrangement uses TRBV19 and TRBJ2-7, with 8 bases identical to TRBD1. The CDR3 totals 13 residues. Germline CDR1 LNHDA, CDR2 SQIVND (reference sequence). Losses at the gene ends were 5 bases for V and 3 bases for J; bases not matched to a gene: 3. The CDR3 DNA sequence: TGTGCCAGTAGTGCCACAGGGGGCTACGAGCAGTACTTC. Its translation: CASSATGGYEQYF.

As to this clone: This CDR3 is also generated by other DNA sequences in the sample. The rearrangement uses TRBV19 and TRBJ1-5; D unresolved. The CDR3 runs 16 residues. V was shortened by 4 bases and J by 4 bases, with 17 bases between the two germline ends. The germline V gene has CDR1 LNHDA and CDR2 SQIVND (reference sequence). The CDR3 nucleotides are TGTGCCAGTAGTACCCCCCGACGGGGAGATAATCAGCCCCAGCATTTT. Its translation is CASSTPRRGDNQPQHF.

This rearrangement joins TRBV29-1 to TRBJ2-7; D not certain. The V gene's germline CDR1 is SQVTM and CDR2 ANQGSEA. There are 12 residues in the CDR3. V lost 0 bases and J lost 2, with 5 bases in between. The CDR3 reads CSVEDRAYEQYF. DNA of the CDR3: TGCAGCGTTGAAGATCGGGCCTACGAGCAGTACTTC.

CDR3 nucleotide sequence: TGTGCCAGTAGTACGGGACAGGGATTGGGCAATGAGCAGTTCTTC. As protein: CASSTGQGLGNEQFF. The V call is TRBV19, the J call TRBJ2-1; 9 bases line up with TRBD1. Losses at the gene ends were 4 bases for V and 6 bases for J; bases not matched to a gene: 7. The CDR3 has 15 amino acids. The germline gives CDR1 LNHDA, CDR2 SQIVND (reference sequence).

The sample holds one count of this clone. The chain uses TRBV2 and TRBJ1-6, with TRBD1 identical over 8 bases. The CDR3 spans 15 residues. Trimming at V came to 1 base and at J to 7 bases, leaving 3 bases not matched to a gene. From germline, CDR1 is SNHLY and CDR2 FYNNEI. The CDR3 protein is CASSEVRGRNSPLHF. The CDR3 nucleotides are TGTGCCAGCAGTGAAGTCAGGGGGCGAAATTCACCCCTCCACTTT.

The CDR3 DNA reads as TGTGCCAGCAGCCTGGGACTTTCGAGCTCCTATAATTCACCCCTCCACTTT. As protein: CASSLGLSSSYNSPLHF. The chain joins TRBV5-4 to TRBJ1-6; possible D gene TRBD1, 5 bases. CDR1 and CDR2 from the germline V gene are SGHNT and YYREEE (reference sequence). This CDR3 comprises 17 residues. V was shortened by 4 bases and J by 0 bases, with 14 bases between the two germline ends.

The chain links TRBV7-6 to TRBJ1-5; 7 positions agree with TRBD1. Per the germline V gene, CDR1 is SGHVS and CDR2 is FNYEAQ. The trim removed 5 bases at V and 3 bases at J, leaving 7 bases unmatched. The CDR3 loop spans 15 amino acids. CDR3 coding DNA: TGTGCCAGCAGCACCTTGACAGGGATCAATCAGCCCCAGCATTTT. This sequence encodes CASSTLTGINQPQHF.

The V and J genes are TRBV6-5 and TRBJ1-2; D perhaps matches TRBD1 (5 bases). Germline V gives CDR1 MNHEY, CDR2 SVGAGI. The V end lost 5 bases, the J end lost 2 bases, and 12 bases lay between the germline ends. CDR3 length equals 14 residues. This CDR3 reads CASSPGTENYGYTF. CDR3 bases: TGTGCCAGCAGTCCCGGGACTGAAAACTATGGCTACACCTTC.

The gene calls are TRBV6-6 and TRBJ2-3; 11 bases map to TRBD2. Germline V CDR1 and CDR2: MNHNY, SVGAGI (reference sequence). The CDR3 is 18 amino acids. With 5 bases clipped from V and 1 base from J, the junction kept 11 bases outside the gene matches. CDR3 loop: CASSRLAGSKDGTDTQYF. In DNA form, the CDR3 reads TGTGCCAGCAGTCGACTAGCGGGGTCTAAGGACGGCACAGATACGCAGTATTTT.

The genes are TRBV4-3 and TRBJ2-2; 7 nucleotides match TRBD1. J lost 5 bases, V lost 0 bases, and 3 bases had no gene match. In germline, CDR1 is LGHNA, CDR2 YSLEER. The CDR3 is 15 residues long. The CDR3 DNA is TGCGCCAGCAGCCAAGAACAGGGGTGGACCGGGGAGCTGTTTTTT. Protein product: CASSQEQGWTGELFF.

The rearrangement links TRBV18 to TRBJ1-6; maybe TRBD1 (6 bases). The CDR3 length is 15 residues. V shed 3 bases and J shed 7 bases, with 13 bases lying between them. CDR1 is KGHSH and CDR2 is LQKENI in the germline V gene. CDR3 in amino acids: CASSPGRDTNSPLHF. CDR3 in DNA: TGTGCCAGCTCACCCGGACGGGACACCAATTCACCCCTCCACTTT.

CDR3 coding DNA: TGCAGTGCTGTAGCGGGGGAGCAGTACTTC. Amino acids: CSAVAGEQYF. V and J are TRBV20-1 and TRBJ2-7, with 8 bases aligning to TRBD2. Germline trimming cut 5 bases from V and 7 bases from J; bases unmatched to any gene: 1. There are 10 residues in the CDR3. Germline V gene sequence: CDR1 DFQATT, CDR2 SNEGSKA (reference sequence).

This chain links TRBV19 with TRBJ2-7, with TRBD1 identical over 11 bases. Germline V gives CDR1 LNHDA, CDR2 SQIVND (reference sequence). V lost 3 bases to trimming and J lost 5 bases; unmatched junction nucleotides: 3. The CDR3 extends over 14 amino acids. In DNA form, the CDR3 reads TGTGCCAGTAGTATCCGGACAGGGGGCCACGAGCAGTACTTC. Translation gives CASSIRTGGHEQYF.

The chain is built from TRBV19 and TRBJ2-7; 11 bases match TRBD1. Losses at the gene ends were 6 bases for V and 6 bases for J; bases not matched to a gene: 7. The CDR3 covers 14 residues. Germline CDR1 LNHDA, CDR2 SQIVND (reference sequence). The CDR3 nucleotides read TGTGCCAGTAGCGGGACAGGGGGTGGCGCCGAGCAGTACTTC. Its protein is CASSGTGGGAEQYF.

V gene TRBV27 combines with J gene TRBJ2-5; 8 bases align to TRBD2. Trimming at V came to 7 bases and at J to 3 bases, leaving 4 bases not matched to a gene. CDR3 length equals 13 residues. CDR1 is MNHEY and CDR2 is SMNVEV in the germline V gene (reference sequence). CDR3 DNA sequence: TGTGCCAGCACCATTAGCGGGGAAGAGACCCAGTACTTC. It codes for CASTISGEETQYF.

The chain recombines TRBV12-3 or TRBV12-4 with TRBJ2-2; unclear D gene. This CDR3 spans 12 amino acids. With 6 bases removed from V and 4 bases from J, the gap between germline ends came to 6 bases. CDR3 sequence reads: CASRISTGELFF. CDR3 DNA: TGTGCCAGCAGAATTAGCACCGGGGAGCTGTTTTTT.